These 6 T cell receptor beta chains were sequenced from one sample in a study of neurological immune-mediated disorders. TCRdb re-analysed the 5' RACE reads in MiXCR, keeping a single row per CDR3 protein. The sample lists about 20,000 distinct CDR3 sequences; roughly 2.6% were seen once. The sequenced material came from PBMCs. Every receptor here comes from a woman under 30 with multiple sclerosis.

This clonotype was found many times. This rearrangement joins TRBV20-1 to TRBJ1-1, with 7 nucleotides matching TRBD1. With V trimmed by 6 bases and J by 4 bases, 5 bases remained unmatched. This CDR3 has 12 residues. Germline V lookup: CDR1 DFQATT, CDR2 SNEGSKA (reference sequence). The CDR3: CSAKQGITEAFF. The CDR3 bases are TGCAGTGCGAAACAGGGGATCACTGAAGCTTTCTTT.

This clonotype came up many times. The chain uses TRBV20-1 and TRBJ1-1; 8 bases fit TRBD1. CDR1 DFQATT and CDR2 SNEGSKA come from the germline V gene (reference sequence). V lost 3 bases and J lost 4; bases outside the gene matches: 7. The CDR3 extends over 14 amino acids. The CDR3 here is CSARRDRRITEAFF. The CDR3 DNA reads as TGCAGTGCTAGGCGGGACAGGAGGATCACTGAAGCTTTCTTT.

This clonotype was detected ten times or more. The chain has TRBV5-1 and TRBJ2-7; perhaps TRBD1 as D (6 bases). With 0 bases removed from V and 4 bases from J, the gap between germline ends came to 14 bases. The germline CDR1 and CDR2 sequences are SGHRS and YFSETQ. The CDR3 length is 15 residues. CDR3 amino acids: CASSLETDSLYEQYF. The CDR3 DNA follows: TGCGCCAGCAGCTTGGAAACGGACAGCCTTTACGAGCAGTACTTC.

Many counts were recorded for this clonotype. The chain joins TRBV2 to TRBJ2-5, with 8 nucleotides matching TRBD1. The germline gives CDR1 SNHLY, CDR2 FYNNEI. Trimming cost V 2 bases and J 5 bases; bases outside gene matches: 10. The CDR3 totals 16 residues. CDR3 nucleotide sequence: TGTGCCAGCAGTGAAAAAACAGGGGGAACTTTGGAGACCCAGTACTTC. Residues: CASSEKTGGTLETQYF.

This clonotype appeared a few times. The chain couples TRBV27 to TRBJ1-5; no clear D. The CDR3 consists of 13 residues. Germline V gene sequence: CDR1 MNHEY, CDR2 SMNVEV (reference sequence). V lost 1 base and J lost 4, with 5 bases in between. The CDR3 sequence: CASSLWVNQPQHF. Here the CDR3 DNA reads TGTGCCAGCAGTTTATGGGTGAATCAGCCCCAGCATTTT.

This clonotype was seen many times. This chain connects TRBV7-8 to TRBJ2-2, with D possibly matching TRBD2 (6 bases). This CDR3 is built from 15 residues. The germline V gene encodes CDR1 SGHVS and CDR2 FQNEAQ. The germline V and J ends were trimmed by 5 bases and 7 bases, with 17 bases remaining between them. The CDR3: CASSPRDGSVGELFF. The CDR3 DNA reads TGTGCCAGCAGCCCCCGGGACGGGAGTGTCGGGGAGCTGTTTTTT.